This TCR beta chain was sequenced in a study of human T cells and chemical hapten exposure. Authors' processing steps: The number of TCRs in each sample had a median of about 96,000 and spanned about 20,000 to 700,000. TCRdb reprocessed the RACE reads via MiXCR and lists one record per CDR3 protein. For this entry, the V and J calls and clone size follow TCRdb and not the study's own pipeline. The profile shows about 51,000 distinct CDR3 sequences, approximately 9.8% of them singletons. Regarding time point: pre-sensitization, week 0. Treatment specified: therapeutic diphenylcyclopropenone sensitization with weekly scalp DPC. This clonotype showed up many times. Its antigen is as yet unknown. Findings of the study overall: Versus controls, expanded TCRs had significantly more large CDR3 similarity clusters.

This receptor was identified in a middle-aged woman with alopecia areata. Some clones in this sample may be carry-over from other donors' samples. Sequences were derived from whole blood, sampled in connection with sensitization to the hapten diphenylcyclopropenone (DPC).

The chain's CDR3 is CATGGRGGELFF. DNA of the CDR3: TGTGCCACCGGGGGGCGAGGCGGGGAGCTGTTTTTT. V gene TRBV28 combines with J gene TRBJ2-2; D possibly corresponds to TRBD2 (7 bases). Germline V gene lookup returns CDR1 MDHEN and CDR2 SYDVKM. Deletions cut 10 bases from V and 7 bases from J, with 13 bases between. The CDR3 sequence is 12 residues long.